The 32 T cell receptor beta chains in this list originate from one sample, sequenced in a study of CD8 T cells in ankylosing spondylitis. TCRdb reanalysed the 5' RACE reads using MiXCR and keeps one entry per CDR3 protein. The sample has around 890,000 distinct CDR3 sequences, 12% seen once. The study, taken as a whole, reports: There was a TCR beta motif, made of 7 or 8 highly homologous variants, that appeared characteristic of ankylosing spondylitis blood.

These receptors lack a known antigen. The sequenced sample consisted of blood, either unsorted or a sorted T cell fraction (not recorded which). These receptors were obtained from a male donor with ankylosing spondylitis.

The rearrangement joins TRBV24-1 to TRBJ2-3, with D perhaps matching TRBD2 (5 bases). V was shortened by 5 bases and J by 3 bases, with 14 bases between the two germline ends. CDR3 length equals 15 residues. CDR1 is KGHDR and CDR2 is SFDVKD in the germline V gene. The CDR3: CATSGTRAGTDTQYF. DNA of the CDR3: TGTGCCACCAGTGGGACGAGGGCAGGAACAGATACGCAGTATTTT.

This clonotype was recorded at least ten times. The V gene is TRBV29-1, the J gene TRBJ1-1; maybe TRBD1 (6 bases). The V gene's germline CDR1 is SQVTM and CDR2 ANQGSEA. The ends were cut back, 6 bases at V and 1 base at J, with 9 bases in the middle. This CDR3 region has 12 residues. The CDR3 region is CSVKGGNTEAFF. In nucleotides, the CDR3 is TGCAGCGTAAAGGGGGGGAACACTGAAGCTTTCTTT.

Of note for this clonotype: A much larger clone lies one base from this, so it may be a read error. J is TRBJ2-2 and V is TRBV29-1, with TRBD1 matching 7 bases. This CDR3 is built from 12 residues. The germline V gene has CDR1 SQVTM and CDR2 ANQGSEA. The DNA of the CDR3 is TGCAGCGGGGGACAGAACACCGGGAAGCTGTTTTTT. Translating gives CSGGQNTGKLFF.

The chain carries TRBV12-3 or TRBV12-4 and TRBJ1-2; D possibly corresponds to TRBD1 (6 bases). This CDR3 spans 16 amino acids. V was clipped by 5 bases and J by 7 bases, with 23 bases between them. In nucleotides, the CDR3 is TGTGCCAGCAGTAAGTCCGGAAGTACAGGGCGGTTTGGCTACACCTTC. The encoded protein is CASSKSGSTGRFGYTF.

The chain uses TRBV4-2 and TRBJ2-3, with 8 nucleotides matching TRBD2. After removal of 4 bases from V and 1 base from J, the junction contained 7 bases not matched to a gene. Germline CDR1 and CDR2: LGHNA and YNFKEQ. The CDR3 has 16 amino acids. CDR3 residues: CASSPRGRGGTDTQYF. Written as DNA, the CDR3 is TGTGCCAGCAGCCCCCGGGGGCGGGGGGGCACAGATACGCAGTATTTT.

This clonotype was seen many times. This chain joins TRBV5-1 and TRBJ2-1, with D perhaps being TRBD1 or TRBD2 (5 bases each). With 4 bases removed from V and 4 bases from J, the gap between germline ends came to 18 bases. Germline CDR1 SGHRS, CDR2 YFSETQ. CDR3 size: 16 residues. DNA of the CDR3: TGCGCCAGCAGCCAAACGACCGGGGCCAGTTACAATGAGCAGTTCTTC. It specifies CASSQTTGASYNEQFF.

This clonotype was observed many times. The V gene is TRBV29-1, the J gene TRBJ1-1; D is possibly TRBD1 (5 bases). The V and J ends lost 4 bases and 6 bases respectively, with 15 bases between them. The germline V gene has CDR1 SQVTM and CDR2 ANQGSEA. This CDR3 comprises 13 residues. The chain's CDR3 is CSVGIMGRAEAFF. The CDR3 nucleotides read TGCAGCGTTGGTATAATGGGGCGTGCTGAAGCTTTCTTT.

This clonotype was seen ten or more times. V gene TRBV20-1 combines with J gene TRBJ2-5; the match to TRBD2 covers 15 bases. The CDR3 loop spans 15 amino acids. V was pared by 6 bases and J by 5 bases, with 7 bases of the junction left unmatched. Germline loops: CDR1 DFQATT, CDR2 SNEGSKA (reference sequence). In nucleotides, the CDR3 is TGCAGTGCCCGGACTAGCGGGAGGGCCGAGGAGACCCAGTACTTC. Translating it yields CSARTSGRAEETQYF.

This clonotype appeared a few times. This chain connects TRBV6-1 to TRBJ1-1; 7 nucleotides match TRBD1. CDR1 and CDR2 from the germline V gene are MNHNS and SASEGT. This CDR3 spans 16 amino acids. V shed 4 bases and J 1 base; nucleotides not matched to a gene: 9. The DNA of the CDR3 is TGTGCCAGCAGTGCCCAGGGGGGTGTGGAGAACACTGAAGCTTTCTTT. Amino acids: CASSAQGGVENTEAFF.

CDR3 sequence reads: CASGQPGTDTQYF. The CDR3 bases are TGTGCCAGCGGGCAGCCCGGCACAGATACGCAGTATTTT. The chain joins TRBV28 to TRBJ2-3; D is ambiguous. The CDR3 extends over 13 amino acids. Germline assignment: CDR1 MDHEN and CDR2 SYDVKM. Trimming cost V 8 bases and J 1 base, with 10 bases left between them.

This CDR3 reads CSVEKGSNTEAFF. The CDR3 DNA is TGCAGCGTTGAGAAGGGGTCAAACACTGAAGCTTTCTTT. The chain couples TRBV29-1 to TRBJ1-1; D is possibly TRBD1 (5 bases). The length of the CDR3 is 13 residues. Germline V gene lookup returns CDR1 SQVTM and CDR2 ANQGSEA. The V end lost 3 bases, the J end lost 2 bases, and 10 bases lay between the germline ends.

This clonotype appeared a few times. The chain combines TRBV5-1 with TRBJ2-1; weak D call: TRBD2 (5 bases). This CDR3 comprises 15 residues. The germline gives CDR1 SGHRS, CDR2 YFSETQ. Trimming pared 4 bases from V and 5 bases from J, leaving 16 bases between. As DNA, the CDR3 is TGCGCCAGCAGCACGAGCGGTTCACGGGACAATGAGCAGTTCTTC. This gives the protein CASSTSGSRDNEQFF. Combining the CDR3 with reference TRBV5-1 and TRBJ2-1 gives the whole variable domain KAGVTQTPRYLIKTRGQQVTLSCSPISGHRSVSWYQQTPGQGLQFLFEYFSETQRNKGNFPGRFSGRQFSNSRSEMNVSTLELGDSALYLCASSTSGSRDNEQFFGPGTRLTVL.

This clonotype was seen ten or more times. V gene TRBV7-9 combines with J gene TRBJ2-5, with no clear D. Looked up from germline, CDR1 is SEHNR and CDR2 is FQNEAQ (reference sequence). This CDR3 region has 15 residues. Deletions cut 1 base from V and 4 bases from J, with 13 bases between. This CDR3 reads CASSLEHHQGETQYF. The CDR3 bases are TGTGCCAGCAGCTTAGAGCACCACCAAGGAGAGACCCAGTACTTC.

There are a few counts of this clonotype. The chain employs TRBV29-1 and TRBJ1-1; a possible D gene is TRBD1 (6 bases). The CDR3 loop spans 14 amino acids. The V end was cut by 3 bases, the J end by 6 bases, with 17 bases between. In germline, CDR1 is SQVTM, CDR2 ANQGSEA. The CDR3 spells CSVEKEDSAAEAFF. DNA of the CDR3: TGCAGCGTTGAGAAAGAGGACAGCGCGGCTGAAGCTTTCTTT.

The chain couples TRBV15 to TRBJ1-2; D is possibly TRBD1 (5 bases). The CDR3 loop spans 13 amino acids. Germline V gene sequence: CDR1 LNHNV, CDR2 YYDKDF (reference sequence). V was cut by 3 bases and J by 4 bases, with 9 bases left in between. The DNA for the CDR3 is TGTGCCACCAGCAGGGACAAGACCTATGGCTACACCTTC. Residues: CATSRDKTYGYTF.

The chain links TRBV18 to TRBJ2-7; D unresolved. The germline gives CDR1 KGHSH, CDR2 LQKENI. With 0 bases removed from V and 3 bases from J, the gap between germline ends came to 9 bases. The CDR3 contains 14 residues. CDR3 in amino acids: CASSPPSVHYEQYF. CDR3 sequence (DNA): TGTGCCAGCTCACCACCGTCAGTACACTACGAGCAGTACTTC.

J is TRBJ2-7 and V is TRBV2; D uncertain. Germline CDR1 reads SNHLY; CDR2 reads FYNNEI. The CDR3 totals 12 residues. The V gene lost 1 base and the J gene lost 4 bases, with 5 bases spanning the gap. CDR3 sequence reads: CASSEEGYEQYF. The CDR3 nucleotides are TGTGCCAGCAGTGAAGAGGGTTACGAGCAGTACTTC.

This clonotype was seen at least ten times. The chain carries TRBV5-1 and TRBJ1-1, with 7 bases aligning to TRBD1. Germline lookup yields CDR1 SGHRS and CDR2 YFSETQ. The CDR3 is 14 amino acids. Trimming removed 4 bases from V and 3 bases from J; junction bases left unmatched: 6. The CDR3 loop reads CASSAGQDHTEAFF. The CDR3 DNA reads TGCGCCAGCAGCGCCGGACAGGATCACACTGAAGCTTTCTTT.

V usage is TRBV6-2 or TRBV6-3 and J usage is TRBJ2-3, with TRBD2 matching 9 bases. This CDR3 region has 15 residues. Germline V CDR1 and CDR2: MNHEY, SVGEGT. The V gene end was trimmed by 6 bases and the J gene end by 1 base; junction bases not matched to a gene: 5. Here the CDR3 DNA reads TGTGCCAGCAGACTTAGCGGGAGTGGCACAGATACGCAGTATTTT. It yields the protein CASRLSGSGTDTQYF.

V and J are TRBV20-1 and TRBJ2-7; weak D call: TRBD1 (5 bases). Germline lookup yields CDR1 DFQATT and CDR2 SNEGSKA (reference sequence). This CDR3 spans 14 amino acids. The ends were cut back, 0 bases at V and 6 bases at J, with 15 bases in the middle. CDR3 DNA: TGCAGTGCTAGAGATCGTGGGGCCTGGGGCGAGCAGTACTTC. It translates to CSARDRGAWGEQYF.

This clonotype was counted a few times. The rearrangement joins TRBV9 to TRBJ2-2; D is unclear. This CDR3 region has 14 residues. Germline V lookup: CDR1 SGDLS, CDR2 YYNGEE. V was shortened by 4 bases and J by 9 bases, with 16 bases between the two germline ends. Here the CDR3 DNA reads TGTGCCAGCAGCCCCCATCTTGGGTTCCGGGAGCTGTTTTTT. Translated, it gives CASSPHLGFRELFF.

The J gene is TRBJ2-3, the V gene TRBV20-1, with D possibly TRBD2 on 6 matching bases. This CDR3 region has 14 residues. The germline V and J ends were trimmed by 3 bases and 3 bases, with 13 bases remaining between them. The germline V gene has CDR1 DFQATT and CDR2 SNEGSKA (reference sequence). CDR3 bases: TGCAGTGCTAGGACGGCCGCGGGGACAGATACGCAGTATTTT. It translates to CSARTAAGTDTQYF.

This clonotype was picked up a small number of times. Here the CDR3 reads CASSLGGTLNTEAFF. CDR3 coding DNA: TGCGCCAGCAGCTTGGGGGGCACTCTGAACACTGAAGCTTTCTTT. The V gene is TRBV5-1, the J gene TRBJ1-1; D may be TRBD1 (5 bases). Trimming shortened V by 0 bases and J by 0 bases, and 9 bases separated the two germline ends. The germline gives CDR1 SGHRS, CDR2 YFSETQ. The CDR3 has 15 amino acids.

The sample holds a few counts of this clonotype. The chain has TRBV7-8 and TRBJ2-3; D is undetermined. This CDR3 is 14 amino acids long. The V end was cut by 2 bases, the J end by 4 bases, with 10 bases between. In germline, CDR1 is SGHVS, CDR2 FQNEAQ. The CDR3 loop is CASSLSRLPDTQYF. CDR3 coding DNA: TGTGCCAGCAGCTTAAGCCGACTGCCAGATACGCAGTATTTT.

This chain uses TRBV12-3 or TRBV12-4 with TRBJ2-7; D ambiguous. The CDR3 is 13 residues long. Trimming took 1 base from V and 3 from J, leaving 7 bases between them. The CDR3 DNA reads TGTGCCAGCAGTTTAGAGGCCTACTACGAGCAGTACTTC. It encodes CASSLEAYYEQYF.

The chain carries TRBV29-1 and TRBJ1-2; D ambiguous. The V gene lost 0 bases and the J gene lost 0 bases, with 8 bases spanning the gap. The CDR3 has 14 amino acids. Germline V CDR1 and CDR2: SQVTM, ANQGSEA. The CDR3 DNA reads TGCAGCGTTGAAGAAGTGCTTACTAACTATGGCTACACCTTC. Translating it yields CSVEEVLTNYGYTF. Supplemented by reference TRBV29-1 and TRBJ1-2, the full variable domain reads SAVISQKPSRDICQRGTSLTIQCQVDSQVTMMFWYRQQPGQSLTLIATANQGSEATYESGFVIDKFPISRPNLTFSTLTVSNMSPEDSSIYLCSVEEVLTNYGYTFGSGTRLTVV.

This clonotype has more than one count but fewer than ten. J is TRBJ2-3 and V is TRBV6-1, with D maybe TRBD2 (5 bases). The CDR3 is made up of 16 amino acids. V shed 2 bases and J shed 3 bases, with 15 bases lying between them. Germline values: CDR1 MNHNS, CDR2 SASEGT. CDR3 amino acids: CASSELPSGGTDTQYF. The CDR3 nucleotides read TGTGCCAGCAGTGAACTCCCCTCCGGAGGAACAGATACGCAGTATTTT.

As for this clonotype: A clone one base away is much larger, so this may be a read error. This chain links TRBV29-1 with TRBJ1-2, with D maybe TRBD1 (6 bases). Per the germline V gene, CDR1 is SQVTM and CDR2 is ANQGSEA. V shed 5 bases and J shed 4 bases, with 17 bases lying between them. The CDR3 consists of 14 residues. The chain's CDR3 is CSVRTALTPYGYTF. The CDR3 DNA follows: TGCAGCGTTAGGACAGCCCTAACACCCTATGGCTACACCTTC. The whole variable domain, remainder taken from reference TRBV29-1 and TRBJ1-2, is SAVISQKPSRDICQRGTSLTIQCQVDSQVTMMFWYRQQPGQSLTLIATANQGSEATYESGFVIDKFPISRPNLTFSTLTVSNMSPEDSSIYLCSVRTALTPYGYTFGSGTRLTVV.

There are a few counts of this clonotype. The chain has TRBV4-2 and TRBJ2-1, with 9 bases lining up with TRBD1. The V and J ends lost 4 bases and 9 bases, in that order; junction bases with no gene match: 10. Germline CDR1 is LGHNA and CDR2 is YNFKEQ. The CDR3 spans 15 residues. The CDR3 coding sequence is TGTGCCAGCAGCCGACAGGGGGAGCGGGCGGGTGAGCAGTTCTTC. Translated, it gives CASSRQGERAGEQFF.

This clonotype was observed at least ten times. This rearrangement joins TRBV7-2 to TRBJ1-1, with D hard to call. The germline CDR1 and CDR2 sequences are SGHTA and FQGNSA. V dropped 5 bases and J dropped 1 base, with 14 bases sitting between them. This CDR3 is built from 15 residues. The CDR3 protein is CASSRVLGRNTEAFF. The CDR3 DNA reads as TGTGCCAGCAGCCGCGTCCTGGGGAGGAACACTGAAGCTTTCTTT.

The table lists this clonotype with a few counts. The J gene is TRBJ1-5, the V gene TRBV12-3 or TRBV12-4; D is undetermined. CDR3 size: 13 residues. Trimming pared 3 bases from V and 6 bases from J, leaving 9 bases between. In DNA form, the CDR3 reads TGTGCCAGCAGTTTGTGGTTGGGTCAGCCCCAGCATTTT. Translated: CASSLWLGQPQHF.

This clonotype turned up a few times. The genes are TRBV29-1 and TRBJ1-1; D is unclear. The ends were cut back, 6 bases at V and 6 bases at J, with 5 bases in the middle. CDR3 length: 9 amino acids. CDR1 is SQVTM and CDR2 is ANQGSEA in the germline V gene. CDR3 nucleotides: TGCAGCGTGAGCGCTGAAGCTTTCTTT. Protein sequence: CSVSAEAFF.